The 22 T cell receptor beta chains below all came from one sample that was sequenced in a study of cytomegalovirus exposure and HLA in healthy donors. Use of 60 Vbeta and 13 Jbeta primers characterized the PCR. Libraries were prepared by immunoSEQ multiplex PCR; TCRdb keeps only in-frame clonotypes and omits some of them. Of fewer than 100,000 clones listed, roughly 80% are singletons. Sequencing was done on a sample of PBMCs. Every receptor here comes from a female donor in good health and CMV-seronegative.

J is TRBJ1-4 and V is TRBV5-4; possible D gene TRBD1, 5 bases. This CDR3 comprises 14 residues. Per the germline V gene, CDR1 is SGHNT and CDR2 is YYREEE (reference sequence). Between the trimmed V and J ends, which lost 4 bases and 4 bases, there was a span of 11 bases. This chain's CDR3 is CASSRGGFNEKLFF. The CDR3 bases are TGTGCCAGCAGCCGGGGGGGTTTTAATGAAAAACTGTTTTTT.

This clone was counted once. CDR3 region: CASTLGGGRETQYF. CDR3 sequence (DNA): TGCGCCAGCACCCTTGGGGGAGGGCGAGAGACCCAGTACTTC. The chain has TRBV5-1 and TRBJ2-5; 7 bases map to TRBD2. Germline V gene lookup returns CDR1 SGHRS and CDR2 YFSETQ. This CDR3 is 14 amino acids long. The J segment lost 4 bases and the V segment lost 6 bases, leaving 9 bases of the junction unmatched.

CDR3 DNA: TGTGCCAGCAAATCGACAGTAACTGAAGCTTTCTTT. Translation gives CASKSTVTEAFF. The chain carries TRBV28 and TRBJ1-1; weak D call: TRBD1 (5 bases). The length of the CDR3 is 12 residues. V was pared by 7 bases and J by 5 bases, with 11 bases between. Germline V gene sequence: CDR1 MDHEN, CDR2 SYDVKM.

A single count supports this clone. The chain uses TRBV11-3 and TRBJ2-5; possibly TRBD2 for D (6 bases). The length of the CDR3 is 14 residues. Germline CDR1 SGHNT, CDR2 YENEEA. The V end was cut by 6 bases, the J end by 1 base, with 12 bases between. The CDR3 spells CASSFGGAQETQYF. CDR3 in DNA: TGTGCCAGCAGTTTCGGGGGAGCCCAAGAGACCCAGTACTTC.

There are a few counts of this clone. The genes are TRBV5-1 and TRBJ1-1; D perhaps matches TRBD1 (5 bases). The V gene lost 2 bases and the J gene lost 0 bases, with 17 bases spanning the gap. This CDR3 has 17 amino acids. From germline, CDR1 is SGHRS and CDR2 YFSETQ. CDR3 coding DNA: TGCGCCAGCAGCTTTTTAGGGGACGGGGGTTTGAACACTGAAGCTTTCTTT. It specifies CASSFLGDGGLNTEAFF.

The gene calls are TRBV5-1 and TRBJ1-1, with D uncertain. The CDR3 covers 14 residues. Germline CDR1 reads SGHRS; CDR2 reads YFSETQ. V lost 4 bases, J lost 1 base, and 11 bases lay in between. The CDR3, as DNA: TGCGCCAGCAGCGCGACACCCCCGAACACTGAAGCTTTCTTT. This encodes CASSATPPNTEAFF.

The chain joins TRBV19 to TRBJ2-5; 11 positions agree with TRBD1. Germline V gene data show CDR1 as LNHDA and CDR2 as SQIVND (reference sequence). Unmatched junction bases numbered 2, after V lost 4 bases and J lost 4 bases. The CDR3 runs 14 residues. The CDR3 coding sequence is TGTGCCAGTAGTAGGACAGGGGGCCGAGAGACCCAGTACTTC. Translation: CASSRTGGRETQYF.

This chain links TRBV28 with TRBJ2-1; 11 bases agree with TRBD2. V lost 1 base to trimming and J lost 1 base; unmatched junction nucleotides: 6. This CDR3 region has 18 residues. Germline assignment: CDR1 MDHEN and CDR2 SYDVKM. For the CDR3, the DNA is TGTGCCAGCAGTTTATTCCTCAGACTAGCGGGGTCCTACAATGAGCAGTTCTTC. Residues: CASSLFLRLAGSYNEQFF. Looking up the rest from reference TRBV28 and TRBJ2-1 gives the full variable domain: DVKVTQSSRYLVKRTGEKVFLECVQDMDHENMFWYRQDPGLGLRLIYFSYDVKMKEKGDIPEGYSVSREKKERFSLILESASTNQTSMYLCASSLFLRLAGSYNEQFFGPGTRLTVL.

The chain is built from TRBV27 and TRBJ2-1, with 11 bases aligning to TRBD2. The germline V gene has CDR1 MNHEY and CDR2 SMNVEV (reference sequence). This CDR3 is built from 17 residues. V shed 0 bases, J shed 4 bases, and the junction held 5 bases outside the gene matches. CDR3 in amino acids: CASSLSLAGVGYNEQFF. CDR3 sequence (DNA): TGTGCCAGCAGTTTATCACTAGCGGGAGTAGGTTACAATGAGCAGTTCTTC.

This clone was counted only a few times. The chain employs TRBV5-1 and TRBJ1-1; D unresolved. Germline lookup yields CDR1 SGHRS and CDR2 YFSETQ. The CDR3 consists of 14 residues. Trimming stripped 4 bases from V and 4 bases from J, with 14 bases between. In DNA form, the CDR3 reads TGCGCCAGCAGCCGACCCCCCGGGAGCACTGAAGCTTTCTTT. Protein product: CASSRPPGSTEAFF.

This chain uses TRBV19 with TRBJ2-7; 8 bases are shared with TRBD2. The CDR3 sequence is 15 residues long. V lost 5 bases to trimming and J lost 2 bases; unmatched junction nucleotides: 8. Per germline, CDR1 LNHDA and CDR2 SQIVND (reference sequence). CDR3 nucleotide sequence: TGTGCCAGTAGTCTAACTAGCGGAGGAACCTACGAGCAGTACTTC. This codes for CASSLTSGGTYEQYF.

The genes are TRBV28 and TRBJ2-3; weak D call: TRBD2 (7 bases). This CDR3 is 16 amino acids long. Trimming shortened V by 3 bases and J by 4 bases, and 17 bases separated the two germline ends. Germline V gives CDR1 MDHEN, CDR2 SYDVKM. The CDR3: CASSLGPGGGADTQYF. DNA of the CDR3: TGTGCCAGCAGTTTGGGGCCAGGAGGGGGGGCAGATACGCAGTATTTT.

This clone came up a few times. This sequence joins TRBV6-6 and TRBJ2-2; 8 bases agree with TRBD1. This CDR3 spans 14 amino acids. Germline values: CDR1 MNHNY, CDR2 SVGAGI (reference sequence). J gave up 7 bases and V 6 bases, and 7 bases lay outside the gene matches. As DNA, the CDR3 is TGTGCCAGCAGATTGGACAGGGAGGTCGGGGAGCTGTTTTTT. This gives the protein CASRLDREVGELFF.

The gene calls are TRBV15 and TRBJ2-2, with 9 bases fitting TRBD1. Trimming took 1 base from V and 1 from J; bases not matched to a gene: 1. The CDR3 consists of 16 residues. CDR1 LNHNV and CDR2 YYDKDF come from the germline V gene (reference sequence). This CDR3 is CATSRGTGVNTGELFF. In nucleotides, the CDR3 is TGTGCCACCAGCAGAGGGACAGGGGTGAACACCGGGGAGCTGTTTTTT. Combining the CDR3 with reference TRBV15 and TRBJ2-2 gives the whole variable domain DAMVIQNPRYQVTQFGKPVTLSCSQTLNHNVMYWYQQKSSQAPKLLFHYYDKDFNNEADTPDNFQSRRPNTSFCFLDIRSPGLGDTAMYLCATSRGTGVNTGELFFGEGSRLTVL.

V is TRBV21-1 and J is TRBJ2-3; the DNA was not used to check the table's D call, TRBD1. TRBV21-1 has pseudogene status. This CDR3 has 14 residues. For the CDR3, the DNA is TGTGCCAGCAGCAGGGACAGGGCCACAGATACGCAGTATTTT. This encodes CASSRDRATDTQYF.

Details on this clone: Other nucleotide sequences from this sample produce the same CDR3. This chain links TRBV27 with TRBJ2-1; D ambiguous. V gave up 6 bases and J gave up 4 bases, with 4 bases separating them. The germline CDR1 and CDR2 sequences are MNHEY and SMNVEV (reference sequence). The CDR3 loop spans 11 amino acids. Written as DNA, the CDR3 is TGTGCCAGCAGCCGTTACAATGAGCAGTTCTTC. Amino acids: CASSRYNEQFF.

The chain carries TRBV27 and TRBJ1-2; no clear D. V dropped 5 bases and J dropped 2 bases, with 12 bases sitting between them. Germline loops: CDR1 MNHEY, CDR2 SMNVEV (reference sequence). This CDR3 contains 14 residues. The CDR3 DNA reads TGTGCCAGCAGTCCCCGAGCTCCCAACTATGGCTACACCTTC. It specifies CASSPRAPNYGYTF.

V is TRBV5-1 and J is TRBJ2-3; 7 bases fit TRBD2. The germline CDR1 and CDR2 sequences are SGHRS and YFSETQ. The CDR3 covers 17 residues. Losses at the gene ends were 0 bases for V and 0 bases for J; bases not matched to a gene: 7. The CDR3 DNA is TGCGCCAGCAGCTTGGTATCTAGCGGATACAGCACAGATACGCAGTATTTT. Translated: CASSLVSSGYSTDTQYF.

This clone was detected only once. J is TRBJ2-2 and V is TRBV2; D remains ambiguous. The CDR3 is 15 amino acids. Germline CDR1 is SNHLY and CDR2 is FYNNEI. V gave up 6 bases and J gave up 4 bases, with 15 bases separating them. The DNA of the CDR3 is TGTGCCAGCAGACTCGGTTATAATCGCACCGGGGAGCTGTTTTTT. Translation: CASRLGYNRTGELFF.

V and J are TRBV2 and TRBJ2-3; weak D call: TRBD2 (6 bases). Germline lookup yields CDR1 SNHLY and CDR2 FYNNEI. This CDR3 region has 16 residues. V shed 4 bases and J shed 6 bases, with 20 bases lying between them. CDR3 nucleotides: TGTGCCAGCAGTGCTCGGGACGGGCAAGGGAGGGATACGCAGTATTTT. This encodes CASSARDGQGRDTQYF.

CDR3 region: CASSLIYGDEQYF. The CDR3, as DNA: TGTGCCAGCAGCTTAATATACGGGGACGAGCAGTACTTC. The chain joins TRBV7-3 to TRBJ2-7, with a weak D call TRBD2 (5 bases). CDR1 SGHTA and CDR2 FQGTGA come from the germline V gene. Trimming took 1 base from V and 5 from J, leaving 9 bases between them. This CDR3 has 13 residues.

This chain joins TRBV5-1 and TRBJ2-3; possible D gene TRBD2, 5 bases. Looked up from germline, CDR1 is SGHRS and CDR2 is YFSETQ. The CDR3 has 12 amino acids. V was cut by 3 bases and J by 5 bases, with 7 bases left in between. This chain's CDR3 is CASSSTRDTQYF. The CDR3 region has the DNA TGCGCCAGCAGCTCTACTAGAGATACGCAGTATTTT.